This entry features one TCR beta chain sequence. This entry belongs to a study of blood T cell repertoires in COVID-19. On the study more broadly: Donors in the United States, Italy and Spain gave samples during acute or convalescent COVID-19. In each case, the material was cDNA or gDNA derived from T cells, B-cell-depleted T cells, or PBMCs.

Under the authors' procedure: Amplified reference gene primers provided the basis for estimating nucleated cell counts. Libraries were prepared by immunoSEQ multiplex PCR; TCRdb keeps only in-frame clonotypes and omits some of them. V, J and clone size are taken as reported in that table, and D and trimming were inferred from the DNA itself. The table has 70,000 to 95,000 clones, approximately 90% seen once. The CDR3 loop spans 14 amino acids. V shed 1 base and J shed 3 bases, with 9 bases lying between them. CDR1 is SGHVS, CDR2 FNYEAQ, per germline. The TCR sequence derives from a man aged 45 to 65 with COVID-19, enrolled during active disease. This rearrangement joins TRBV7-6 to TRBJ2-5; D may be TRBD1 (6 bases). The sequenced sample consisted of peripheral blood. Here the CDR3 DNA reads TGTGCCAGCAGCTTAGAAGGGGGAGAAGAGACCCAGTACTTC. Its translation: CASSLEGGEETQYF. The variable domain in full, completed from reference TRBV7-6 and TRBJ2-5, reads GAGVSQSPRYKVTKRGQDVALRCDPISGHVSLYWYRQALGQGPEFLTYFNYEAQQDKSGLPNDRFSAERPEGSISTLTIQRTEQRDSAMYRCASSLEGGEETQYFGPGTRLLVL.